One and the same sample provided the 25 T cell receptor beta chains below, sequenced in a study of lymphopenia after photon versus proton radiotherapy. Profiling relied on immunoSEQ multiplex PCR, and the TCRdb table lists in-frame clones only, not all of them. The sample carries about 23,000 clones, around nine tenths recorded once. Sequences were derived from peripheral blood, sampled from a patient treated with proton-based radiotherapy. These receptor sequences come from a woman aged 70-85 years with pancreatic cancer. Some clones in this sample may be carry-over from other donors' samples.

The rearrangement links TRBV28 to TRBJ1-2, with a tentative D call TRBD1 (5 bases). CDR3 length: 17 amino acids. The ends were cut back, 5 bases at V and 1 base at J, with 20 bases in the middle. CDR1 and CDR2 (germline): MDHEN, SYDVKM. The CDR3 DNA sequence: TGTGCCAGCAGTCCCCTACAATTTACGGGGGGTAACTATGGCTACACCTTC. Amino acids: CASSPLQFTGGNYGYTF.

CDR3 sequence (DNA): TGTGCCAGCCGCGGGGGTCGCTACACCTTC. Translating it yields CASRGGRYTF. The rearrangement joins TRBV5-8 to TRBJ1-2, with a possible D match to TRBD1 (5 bases). The V gene's germline CDR1 is SGHTS and CDR2 YDEGEE. The CDR3 runs 10 residues. V was shortened by 7 bases and J by 9 bases, with 10 bases between the two germline ends.

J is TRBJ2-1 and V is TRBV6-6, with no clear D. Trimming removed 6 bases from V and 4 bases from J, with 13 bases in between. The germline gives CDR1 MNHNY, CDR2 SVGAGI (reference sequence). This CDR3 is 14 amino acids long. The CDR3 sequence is CASSPFAVYNEQFF. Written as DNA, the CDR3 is TGTGCCAGCAGCCCTTTTGCGGTGTACAATGAGCAGTTCTTC.

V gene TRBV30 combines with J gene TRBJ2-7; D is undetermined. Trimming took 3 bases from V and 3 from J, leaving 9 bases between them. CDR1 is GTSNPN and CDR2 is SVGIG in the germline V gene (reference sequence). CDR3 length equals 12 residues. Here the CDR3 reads CAWRTFDYEQYF. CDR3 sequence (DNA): TGTGCCTGGAGAACATTTGACTACGAGCAGTACTTC.

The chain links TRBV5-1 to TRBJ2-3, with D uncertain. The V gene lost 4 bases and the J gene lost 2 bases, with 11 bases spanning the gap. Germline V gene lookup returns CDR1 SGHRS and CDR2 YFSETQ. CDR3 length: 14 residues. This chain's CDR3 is CASSATSNTDTQYF. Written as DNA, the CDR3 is TGCGCCAGCAGCGCAACTTCAAACACAGATACGCAGTATTTT.

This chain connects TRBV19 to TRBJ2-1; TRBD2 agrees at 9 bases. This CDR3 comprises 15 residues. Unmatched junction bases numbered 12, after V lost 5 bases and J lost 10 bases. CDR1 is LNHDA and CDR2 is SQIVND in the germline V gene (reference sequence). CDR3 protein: CASSFVAGDDIEQFF. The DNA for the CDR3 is TGTGCCAGTAGTTTTGTAGCGGGAGATGATATCGAGCAGTTCTTC.

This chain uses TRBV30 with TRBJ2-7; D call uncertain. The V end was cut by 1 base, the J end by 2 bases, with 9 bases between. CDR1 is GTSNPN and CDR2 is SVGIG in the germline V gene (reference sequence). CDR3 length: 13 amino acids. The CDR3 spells CAWSEGSAYEQYF. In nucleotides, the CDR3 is TGTGCCTGGAGTGAGGGCTCTGCCTACGAGCAGTACTTC.

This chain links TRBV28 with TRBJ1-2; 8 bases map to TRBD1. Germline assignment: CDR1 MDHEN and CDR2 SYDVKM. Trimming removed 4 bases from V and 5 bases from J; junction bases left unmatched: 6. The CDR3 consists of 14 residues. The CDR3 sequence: CASSSGQELYGYTF. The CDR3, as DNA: TGTGCCAGCAGTTCGGGACAGGAATTATATGGCTACACCTTC.

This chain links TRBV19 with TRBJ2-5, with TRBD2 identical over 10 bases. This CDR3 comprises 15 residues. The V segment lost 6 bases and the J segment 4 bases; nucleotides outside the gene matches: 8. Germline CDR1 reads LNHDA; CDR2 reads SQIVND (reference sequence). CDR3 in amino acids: CASRSAGGHRETQYF. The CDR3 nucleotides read TGTGCCAGTAGATCAGCGGGAGGGCATCGAGAGACCCAGTACTTC.

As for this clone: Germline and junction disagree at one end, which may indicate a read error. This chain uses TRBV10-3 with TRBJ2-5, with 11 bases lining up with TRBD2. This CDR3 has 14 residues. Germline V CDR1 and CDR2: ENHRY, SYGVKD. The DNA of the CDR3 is TGTGCCGCCGGGACTAGCGGTTACCAAGGGACCCAGTACTTC. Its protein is CAAGTSGYQGTQYF.

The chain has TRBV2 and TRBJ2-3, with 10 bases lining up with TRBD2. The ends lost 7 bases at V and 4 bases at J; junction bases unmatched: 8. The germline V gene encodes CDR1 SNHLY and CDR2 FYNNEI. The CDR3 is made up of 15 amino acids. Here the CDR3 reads CASMGLAGVADTQYF. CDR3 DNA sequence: TGTGCCAGCATGGGGCTAGCGGGAGTGGCAGATACGCAGTATTTT.

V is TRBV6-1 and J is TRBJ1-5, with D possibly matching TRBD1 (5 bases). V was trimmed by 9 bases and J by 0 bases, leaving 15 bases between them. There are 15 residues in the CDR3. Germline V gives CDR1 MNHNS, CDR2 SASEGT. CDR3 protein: CASNKDTYSNQPQHF. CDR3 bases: TGTGCCAGTAATAAGGACACTTATAGCAATCAGCCCCAGCATTTT.

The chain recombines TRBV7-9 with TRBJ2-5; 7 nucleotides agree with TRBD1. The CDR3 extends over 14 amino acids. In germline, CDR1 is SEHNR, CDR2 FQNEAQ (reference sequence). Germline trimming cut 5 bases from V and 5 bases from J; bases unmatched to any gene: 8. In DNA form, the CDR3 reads TGTGCCAGCAGCCCCCAGGGGGTAGGGGAGACCCAGTACTTC. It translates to CASSPQGVGETQYF.

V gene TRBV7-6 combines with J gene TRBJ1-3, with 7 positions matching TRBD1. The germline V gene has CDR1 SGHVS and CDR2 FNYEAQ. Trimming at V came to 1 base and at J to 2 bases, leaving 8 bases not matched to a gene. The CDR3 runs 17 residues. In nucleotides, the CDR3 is TGTGCCAGCAGCTTAGAGGCAGGGGGATTAGCTGGAAACACCATATATTTT. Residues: CASSLEAGGLAGNTIYF.

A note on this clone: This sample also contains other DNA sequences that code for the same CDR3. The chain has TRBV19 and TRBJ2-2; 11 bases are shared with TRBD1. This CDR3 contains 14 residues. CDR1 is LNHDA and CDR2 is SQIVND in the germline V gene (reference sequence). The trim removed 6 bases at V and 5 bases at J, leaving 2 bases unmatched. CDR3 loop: CASRGTGGTGELFF. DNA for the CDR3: TGTGCCAGTAGGGGGACAGGGGGAACCGGGGAGCTGTTTTTT. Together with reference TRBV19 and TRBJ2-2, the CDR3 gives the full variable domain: DGGITQSPKYLFRKEGQNVTLSCEQNLNHDAMYWYRQDPGQGLRLIYYSQIVNDFQKGDIAEGYSVSREKKESFPLTVTSAQKNPTAFYLCASRGTGGTGELFFGEGSRLTVL.

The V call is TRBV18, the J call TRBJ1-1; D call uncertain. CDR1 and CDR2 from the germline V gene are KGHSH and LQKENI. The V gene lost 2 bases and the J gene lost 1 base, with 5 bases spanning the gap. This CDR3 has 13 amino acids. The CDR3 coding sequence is TGTGCCAGCTCACCAGCAGGGAACACTGAAGCTTTCTTT. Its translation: CASSPAGNTEAFF.

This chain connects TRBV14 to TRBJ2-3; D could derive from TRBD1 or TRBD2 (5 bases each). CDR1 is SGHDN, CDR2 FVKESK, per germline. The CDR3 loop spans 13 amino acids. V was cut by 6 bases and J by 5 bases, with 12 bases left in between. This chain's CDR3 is CASSRSGGDTQYF. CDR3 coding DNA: TGTGCCAGCAGTCGCAGTGGGGGAGATACGCAGTATTTT. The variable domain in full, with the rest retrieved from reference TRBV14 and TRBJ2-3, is EAGVTQFPSHSVIEKGQTVTLRCDPISGHDNLYWYRRVMGKEIKFLLHFVKESKQDESGMPNNRFLAERTGGTYSTLKVQPAELEDSGVYFCASSRSGGDTQYFGPGTRLTVL.

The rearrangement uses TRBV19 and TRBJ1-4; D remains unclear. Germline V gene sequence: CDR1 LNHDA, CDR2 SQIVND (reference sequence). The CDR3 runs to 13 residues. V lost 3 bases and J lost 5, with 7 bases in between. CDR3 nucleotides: TGTGCCAGTAGTATGAGGCTCAATGAAAAACTGTTTTTT. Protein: CASSMRLNEKLFF.

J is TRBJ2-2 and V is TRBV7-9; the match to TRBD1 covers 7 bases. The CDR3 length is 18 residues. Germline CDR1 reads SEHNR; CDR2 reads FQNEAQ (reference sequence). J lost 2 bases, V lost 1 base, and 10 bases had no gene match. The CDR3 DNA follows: TGTGCCAGCAGCTTAGGTCTACACAGGGGCCCCAACACCGGGGAGCTGTTTTTT. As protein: CASSLGLHRGPNTGELFF.

CDR3 sequence (DNA): TGCAGCGTTGAAGCGGGACAGGGAAAGACCCAGTACTTC. Its protein product is CSVEAGQGKTQYF. The chain carries TRBV29-1 and TRBJ2-5; TRBD1 matches 9 bases. The germline V gene has CDR1 SQVTM and CDR2 ANQGSEA. V was clipped by 1 base and J by 6 bases; unmatched bases: 3. CDR3 length: 13 amino acids.

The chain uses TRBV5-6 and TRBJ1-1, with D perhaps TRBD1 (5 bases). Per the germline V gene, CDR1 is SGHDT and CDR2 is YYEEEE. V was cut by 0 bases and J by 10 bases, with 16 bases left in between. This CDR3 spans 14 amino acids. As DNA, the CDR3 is TGTGCCAGCAGCTTGGGCATGGGGGTCCGGGGAGCTTTCTTT. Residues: CASSLGMGVRGAFF.

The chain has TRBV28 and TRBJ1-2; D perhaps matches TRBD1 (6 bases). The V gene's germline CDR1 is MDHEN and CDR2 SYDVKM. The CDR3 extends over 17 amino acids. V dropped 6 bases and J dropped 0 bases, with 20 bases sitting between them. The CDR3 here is CASRTPGQADSNYGYTF. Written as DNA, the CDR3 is TGTGCCAGCAGGACCCCGGGACAAGCCGATTCTAACTATGGCTACACCTTC.

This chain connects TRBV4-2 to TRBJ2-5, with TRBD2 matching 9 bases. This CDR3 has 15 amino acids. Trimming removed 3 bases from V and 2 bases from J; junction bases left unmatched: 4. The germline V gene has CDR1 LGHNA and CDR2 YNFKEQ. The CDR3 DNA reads TGTGCCAGCAGCCAGGTAGCGGGAGTACAAGAGACCCAGTACTTC. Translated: CASSQVAGVQETQYF.

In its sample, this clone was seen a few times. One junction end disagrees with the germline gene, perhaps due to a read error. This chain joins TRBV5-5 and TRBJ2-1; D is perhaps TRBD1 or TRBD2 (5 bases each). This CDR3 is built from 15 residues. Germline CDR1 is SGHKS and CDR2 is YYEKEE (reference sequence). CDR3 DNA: TGTGCCAGCAGCTTGGACTCCGGGACCTATAATGAGCAGTTCTTC. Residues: CASSLDSGTYNEQFF.

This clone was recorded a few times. CDR3 in DNA: TGTGCCAGCAGCTTAGGTACCACAGGGTCGGACATTCAGTACTTC. Its translation: CASSLGTTGSDIQYF. V usage is TRBV7-2 and J usage is TRBJ2-4, with D possibly matching TRBD1 (6 bases). CDR1 is SGHTA and CDR2 is FQGNSA in the germline V gene. The CDR3 runs to 15 residues. Trimming pared 1 base from V and 8 bases from J, leaving 15 bases between.